This T cell receptor (beta chain) stems from a study of PD-1 blockade in classical Hodgkin lymphoma. General observations from the study: A reduction in baseline TCR diversity was reportedly seen in newly diagnosed patients relative to healthy donors. No one has yet defined what causes the repertoire differences, which may be disease activity or prior therapy.

Sequencing used immunoSEQ multiplex PCR; TCRdb keeps in-frame clones, though not all of them. The data contain around 30,000 clones, roughly 90% of them seen just once; the ten biggest clones take up about 0.34%. For this clone: Antigen unknown.

Stated time point: newly diagnosed, previously untreated cHL patient sample. The CD4+ T cells used were purified from thawed PBMCs through magnetic negative selection. Untreated, newly diagnosed classical Hodgkin lymphoma PBMCs were used for comparison. This CDR3 contains 15 residues. The V gene end was trimmed by 3 bases and the J gene end by 1 base; junction bases not matched to a gene: 1. CDR1 and CDR2 (germline): ENHRY, SYGVKD. The chain uses TRBV10-3 and TRBJ2-2; TRBD2 agrees at 8 bases. The sequencing sample was made of CD4+ T cells from blood. The sequence was collected from a human donor with classical Hodgkin lymphoma. Here the CDR3 reads CAISDRGGNTGELFF. In nucleotides, the CDR3 is TGTGCCATCAGTGATCGGGGGGGGAACACCGGGGAGCTGTTTTTT.